This TCR beta chain was captured in a study of T-cell reconstitution after alpha-beta-depleted transplantation in children. Trimming at V came to 7 bases and at J to 5 bases, leaving 6 bases not matched to a gene. From germline, CDR1 is SEHNR and CDR2 FQNEAQ (reference sequence). The CDR3 covers 13 residues. This clonotype appeared a few times. The library targeted TCRbeta and was prepared with unique molecular identifiers. TCRdb used MiXCR to reprocess the PCR reads, holding one entry per CDR3 protein. This table holds some 350,000 distinct CDR3 sequences, 10% found once. The origin of this receptor is a human donor who donated a stem cell graft to a child with acute lymphoblastic leukemia. The rearrangement joins TRBV7-9 to TRBJ2-3, with 7 nucleotides matching TRBD1. This sample comprised PBMCs from the stem cell graft donor, obtained from the stem cell graft. DNA for the CDR3: TGTGCCAGCAAGAGGGACAGCCTAGATACGCAGTATTTT. It yields the protein CASKRDSLDTQYF.